The clone carrying this TCR beta chain was observed a handful of times. The antigen is unknown. Trimming pared 4 bases from V and 0 bases from J, leaving 7 bases between. CDR3 length: 13 residues. CDR1 SQVTM and CDR2 ANQGSEA come from the germline V gene. TCRdb redid the calling of the 5' RACE reads with MiXCR, one entry per CDR3 protein. The top ten clones hold around 9.2% of a sample with fewer than 550,000 distinct CDR3 sequences, about 19% of them seen once. The data originate from a study of T-cell memory formation after mild COVID-19. Study-wide results and caveats: CD4+ clones that contracted lay mainly in CM and EM; CD8+ ones lay in EMRA. Second-wave clones with a day 37 peak had unconfirmed SARS-CoV-2 specificity.

The chain uses TRBV29-1 and TRBJ1-3; unclear D gene. The receptor was derived from an adult woman who had mild COVID-19 (a few samples of this study predate the infection). Cell type and time point are not known. Input material: PBMCs or a T cell subset sorted from them (not recorded which). CDR3 loop: CSVGGSSGNTIYF. As DNA, the CDR3 is TGCAGCGTTGGAGGCTCCTCTGGAAACACCATATATTTT.